The source of this T cell receptor (beta chain) is a study of response to subunit inactivated influenza vaccine (dated by TCRdb to the late 2010s). About the investigation overall: Deep quantitative T cell receptor repertoire profiling was used in the study to track responses to a trivalent subunit inactivated influenza vaccine. The research as a whole found: According to the authors, only a limited number of new T cells may be recruited by each seasonal influenza vaccination.

A few counts support this clonotype. Which antigen it targets is not known. No base quality information exists; no much larger clone differs at one position. V is trimmed back by 5 bases and J by 5 bases, and the junction contains 4 bases that no gene match accounts for. The CDR3 spans 14 residues, from the cysteine through the phenylalanine. The read is trimmed to its CDR3 DNA, 42 bases read in frame from base 1. The library was generated by RT-PCR. TCRdb names Illumina HiSeq 2500 as the instrument used. Clones were called with MiXCR by TCRdb after fastp trimmed the public reads at Q25, and only in-frame beta chains were retained. Merged by CDR3 protein, the rows form single entries marked with the most common genes and DNA. This sample lists hundreds of thousands of distinct CDR3 sequences; 10% to 15% were detected once. Around 9.6% of the sample rests with the top ten.

The origin of this receptor is a man aged 45 to 65 who received an inactivated influenza vaccine. Donor details come from another sample of the same person, matched by shared clones. This sequence uses TRBV12-3 or TRBV12-4 and TRBJ2-5, with 11 bases in between that match TRBD1. The sample in question was PBMCs from blood, obtained on the day of vaccination. The nucleotides read TGTGCCAGCAGTGGACAGGGGGCAAGGGAGACCCAGTACTTC. It is translated as CASSGQGARETQYF.